This T cell receptor beta chain emerged from a study of T cell responses to AZD1222 COVID-19 vaccine (dated by TCRdb to the early 2020s). Turning to the overall study: Because spike-specific TCR depth and breadth did not differ between the two schedules, AZD1222 recipients who got a second dose at roughly 4 weeks were pooled with those who got a second dose at roughly 12 weeks. A total of around 240 trial participants underwent TCR sequencing, of whom 200 to 220 had received two doses of AZD1222 and around 26 had received two doses of the MenACWY control vaccine. Trial participants were enrolled into age subgroups of 18-55, 56-69 and 70-plus years, which contained 148, 28 and 57 TCR-sequenced participants, respectively. Summary of the overall study and its limitations: Conclusions about previously exposed vaccinees are limited because only five to seven AZD1222 recipients were SARS-CoV-2 seropositive at baseline. The 56-69-year group was small, and its depth increase did not reach significance, likely because of low power. Because no day 14 peak-response samples were available, the repertoires could be characterized only after the peak T cell response. Most participants were white British and females outnumbered males, and the authors suggested that clonal diversity may have been underestimated. After two AZD1222 doses, spike-specific TCR breadth and depth were significantly higher than at day 0 and than in MenACWY recipients. Epitopes outside the regions mutated in the B.1.351 and B.1.1.7 variants were reportedly recognized by nearly half of the unique spike-specific TCRs. CD4 TCRs associated with the vaccine covered the entire spike protein, and the dominant responses were in regions 160-218 and 743-854.

The CDR3 regions of human TCRbeta chains were analyzed by immunosequencing. From the authors' description of their analysis: Repertoire TCRs were matched against a reference library of SARS-CoV-2-specific TCRs generated with the MIRA antigen-specificity platform. Breadth meant the fraction of unique TCRs that were SARS-CoV-2-associated, whereas depth meant the fraction of total T cells that were SARS-CoV-2-associated. Using the MIRA data, every spike-specific TCR was mapped to the spike region that the TCR reacted to and assigned to either a CD4 or a CD8 class. Log10-transformed breadth and depth values were compared by one-way ANOVA with Sidak's multiple comparisons tests. TCRdb carries this immuneACCESS record with in-frame sequences only. Its versions omit some clonotypes, under half of them owing to an unresolved V gene in the studies checked, with the rest unexplained. V, J and clone size reflect that table, while D and trimming were determined from the DNA. The sample table shows some 150,000 clones, and 85% to 95% are seen once. The ten largest make up 1.5% to 2% of the sample.

Regarding this clone: There is no known antigen for this receptor. The sample holds no much larger clone one base away, and base qualities are not on file.

V is pruned by 0 bases and J by 5 bases, leaving 4 bases of the junction without a gene match. The CDR3 measures 14 amino acids from cysteine to phenylalanine. Only the CDR3 region is kept as DNA, spanning 42 bases read in frame from base 1. CDR1 SGHNT and CDR2 YYREEE were looked up in the germline V gene (reference sequence). The time point tag for this specimen amounts to: baseline before first vaccination. Samples from vaccinated people were obtained from the UK trials COV001 and COV002, which included a single-blind randomized controlled phase 2/3 trial of AZD1222 (ChAdOx1 nCoV-19) in healthy adults. For TCRbeta chain sequencing, PBMC samples from trial participants were taken at day 0 and at day 28 after the second dose.

This TCR was recovered from an adult in good health. The chain is made from TRBV5-4 and TRBJ2-5; TRBD2 fits 7 bases in the junction. Sample: peripheral blood, taken on day 0 of AZD1222 vaccination. The DNA sequence follows: TGTGCCAGCAGCTTGGCGGGAGGTCGGGAGACCCAGTACTTC. Its protein reads: CASSLAGGRETQYF.